Below are 25 T cell receptor beta chains sequenced from a single sample in a study of blood T cell repertoires in COVID-19. Method: immunoSEQ multiplex PCR; TCRdb's copy keeps in-frame clones and lacks some. The repertoire holds about 160,000 clones, with 82% as singletons. Sequenced material: peripheral blood. These receptors were taken from a woman older than 75 with active or convalescent COVID-19.

The chain uses TRBV19 and TRBJ2-5, with 11 bases matching TRBD1. V lost 4 bases and J lost 4; bases outside the gene matches: 5. This CDR3 has 15 residues. Germline assignment: CDR1 LNHDA and CDR2 SQIVND (reference sequence). CDR3 sequence (DNA): TGTGCCAGTAGTACAAGGACAGGGGGCGTAGAGACCCAGTACTTC. Residues: CASSTRTGGVETQYF.

The chain links TRBV2 to TRBJ2-1, with 10 bases lining up with TRBD1. This CDR3 spans 15 amino acids. Trimming removed 6 bases from V and 9 bases from J; junction bases left unmatched: 11. The V gene's germline CDR1 is SNHLY and CDR2 FYNNEI. The CDR3 loop reads CASRGDRGIVSEQFF. As DNA, the CDR3 is TGTGCCAGCAGGGGGGACAGGGGAATAGTAAGTGAGCAGTTCTTC.

This chain connects TRBV19 to TRBJ1-2; the match to TRBD1 covers 7 bases. J was trimmed by 0 bases and V by 8 bases; bases with no gene match: 3. This CDR3 has 13 residues. The germline gives CDR1 LNHDA, CDR2 SQIVND (reference sequence). CDR3 DNA: TGTGCCAGTTGGGACAGAGCTAACTATGGCTACACCTTC. Translating it yields CASWDRANYGYTF.

The chain combines TRBV6-6 with TRBJ1-1; 10 nucleotides agree with TRBD1. There are 13 residues in the CDR3. The trim removed 10 bases at V and 5 bases at J, leaving 7 bases unmatched. The V gene's germline CDR1 is MNHNY and CDR2 SVGAGI (reference sequence). The CDR3 sequence: CATQTGGQTEAFF. Here the CDR3 DNA reads TGTGCCACCCAGACAGGGGGCCAAACTGAAGCTTTCTTT.

V usage is TRBV5-6 and J usage is TRBJ2-1; D remains ambiguous. Trimming cost V 1 base and J 0 bases, with 8 bases left between them. This CDR3 spans 15 amino acids. Germline V gene sequence: CDR1 SGHDT, CDR2 YYEEEE. As DNA, the CDR3 is TGTGCCAGCAGCTTGCCGTTTAGCTCCTACAATGAGCAGTTCTTC. This translates into CASSLPFSSYNEQFF.

This chain links TRBV5-1 with TRBJ2-3; tentatively, D is TRBD2 (5 bases). From germline, CDR1 is SGHRS and CDR2 YFSETQ. With 3 bases removed from V and 1 base from J, the gap between germline ends came to 15 bases. The CDR3 length is 16 residues. CDR3 coding DNA: TGCGCCAGCAGCTATGGATCTTTGGGAGGCACAGATACGCAGTATTTT. It translates to CASSYGSLGGTDTQYF.

This rearrangement joins TRBV6-5 to TRBJ2-1; TRBD2 aligns across 11 bases. Germline V CDR1 and CDR2: MNHEY, SVGAGI. The junction had 6 bases not matched to a gene; V was cut back by 5 bases and J by 9 bases. There are 14 residues in the CDR3. DNA of the CDR3: TGTGCCAGCAGTACTAGCGGGAGAGGAGCTGAGCAGTTCTTC. Its protein product is CASSTSGRGAEQFF.

This chain links TRBV25-1 with TRBJ2-1; TRBD2 matches at 8 bases. This CDR3 has 14 residues. V lost 6 bases, J lost 7 bases, and 8 bases stayed unmatched. Germline values: CDR1 MGHDK, CDR2 SYGVNS. This CDR3 reads CASSGDREGNEQFF. DNA for the CDR3: TGTGCCAGCAGCGGTGACCGGGAGGGGAATGAGCAGTTCTTC.

The chain joins TRBV5-1 to TRBJ1-1; the match to TRBD1 covers 11 bases. Per germline, CDR1 SGHRS and CDR2 YFSETQ. J was trimmed by 5 bases and V by 4 bases; bases with no gene match: 4. The CDR3 extends over 14 amino acids. The CDR3 here is CASSGTGGRTEAFF. The CDR3 region has the DNA TGCGCCAGCAGCGGGACAGGGGGGAGAACTGAAGCTTTCTTT.

The V gene is TRBV3-1 (or the pseudogene TRBV3-2), the J gene TRBJ1-1; 7 bases are a match to TRBD1. CDR1 and CDR2 from the germline V gene are LGHDT and YNNKEL (reference sequence). Trimming at V came to 4 bases and at J to 1 base, leaving 3 bases not matched to a gene. This CDR3 has 14 amino acids. The DNA for the CDR3 is TGTGCCAGCAGCCGCTCAGGGGGGAACACTGAAGCTTTCTTT. Protein: CASSRSGGNTEAFF.

This clone was seen only once. The V gene is TRBV4-2, the J gene TRBJ2-1; D possibly corresponds to TRBD1 (6 bases). This CDR3 comprises 17 residues. Trimming removed 3 bases from V and 0 bases from J, with 15 bases in between. Germline V lookup: CDR1 LGHNA, CDR2 YNFKEQ. CDR3 in amino acids: CASSHESDRGSYNEQFF. DNA of the CDR3: TGTGCCAGCAGCCATGAATCGGACAGAGGCTCCTACAATGAGCAGTTCTTC.

The rearrangement uses TRBV7-2 and TRBJ1-3; 9 nucleotides line up with TRBD1. The germline V gene encodes CDR1 SGHTA and CDR2 FQGNSA. CDR3 length: 16 amino acids. V gave up 5 bases and J gave up 2 bases; unmatched junction bases: 7. CDR3 in DNA: TGTGCCAGCAGCCCCCGGGACAGGGTCGCTGGAAACACCATATATTTT. This sequence encodes CASSPRDRVAGNTIYF.

This chain uses TRBV5-1 with TRBJ1-1; D call uncertain. Germline V gives CDR1 SGHRS, CDR2 YFSETQ. The CDR3 loop spans 14 amino acids. V lost 0 bases to trimming and J lost 3 bases, with 9 bases between them. The CDR3 nucleotides are TGCGCCAGCAGCTTGGAGACGGGATACACTGAAGCTTTCTTT. Translated: CASSLETGYTEAFF.

To note about this clone: The same CDR3 can be traced to other DNA sequences in this sample. This chain joins TRBV18 and TRBJ2-2; a weak D match, TRBD1 (6 bases). CDR3 length equals 15 residues. Trimming stripped 2 bases from V and 0 bases from J, with 7 bases between. Germline loops: CDR1 KGHSH, CDR2 LQKENI. The CDR3 region has the DNA TGTGCCAGCTCACCAGGGGGCGCGAACACCGGGGAGCTGTTTTTT. It codes for CASSPGGANTGELFF.

V and J are TRBV24-1 and TRBJ2-7; 8 positions agree with TRBD2. This CDR3 is 15 amino acids long. Trimming removed 2 bases from V and 8 bases from J; junction bases left unmatched: 10. Germline lookup yields CDR1 KGHDR and CDR2 SFDVKD. The CDR3 sequence: CATSDSRSSGSQQYF. In DNA, the CDR3 is TGTGCCACCAGTGATTCAAGGTCCAGCGGGAGCCAGCAGTACTTC.

This clone has just one count. The V call is TRBV7-2, the J call TRBJ2-5; tentatively, D is TRBD2 (6 bases). The CDR3 has 14 amino acids. The germline V gene encodes CDR1 SGHTA and CDR2 FQGNSA. V gave up 4 bases and J gave up 7 bases, with 16 bases separating them. This CDR3 is CASSSVRGIGTQYF. In DNA, the CDR3 is TGTGCCAGCAGCTCCGTTCGGGGGATCGGGACCCAGTACTTC.

The chain combines TRBV18 with TRBJ1-6; tentatively, D is TRBD1 (5 bases). This CDR3 is built from 14 residues. From germline, CDR1 is KGHSH and CDR2 LQKENI. Trimming removed 5 bases from V and 8 bases from J, with 13 bases in between. CDR3 sequence (DNA): TGTGCCAGCTCAATCAGGGAATGGGATTCACCCCTCCACTTT. Translating gives CASSIREWDSPLHF.

The chain has TRBV28 and TRBJ1-1; D may be TRBD1 (5 bases). Between the trimmed V and J ends, which lost 6 bases and 11 bases, there was a span of 19 bases. The CDR3 has 13 residues. CDR1 and CDR2 (germline): MDHEN, SYDVKM. CDR3 bases: TGTGCCAGCAGACGGCCCCCGGAGGGGCGGGCTTTCTTT. Translated, it gives CASRRPPEGRAFF.

This chain connects TRBV7-8 to TRBJ1-1; perhaps TRBD1 as D (5 bases). Between the trimmed V and J ends, which lost 3 bases and 3 bases, there was a span of 14 bases. Germline V gives CDR1 SGHVS, CDR2 FQNEAQ. This CDR3 has 15 residues. Written as DNA, the CDR3 is TGTGCCAGCAGCTTCGGGTCAGGGTGGGACACTGAAGCTTTCTTT. Translating gives CASSFGSGWDTEAFF.

The CDR3 DNA reads as TGTGCCAGCTCCCCGGGACAGGGGGCTGCCTACGAGCAGTACTTC. Residues: CASSPGQGAAYEQYF. The chain is built from TRBV18 and TRBJ2-7; 12 bases are a match to TRBD1. This CDR3 comprises 15 residues. The germline V gene encodes CDR1 KGHSH and CDR2 LQKENI. Trimming cost V 6 bases and J 2 bases; bases outside gene matches: 5.

J is TRBJ2-3 and V is TRBV18, with a tentative D call TRBD1 (6 bases). The CDR3 contains 14 residues. Per germline, CDR1 KGHSH and CDR2 LQKENI. With 3 bases removed from V and 2 bases from J, the gap between germline ends came to 9 bases. The DNA for the CDR3 is TGTGCCAGCTCACCCACAGGGAACACAGATACGCAGTATTTT. It codes for CASSPTGNTDTQYF.

The chain couples TRBV2 to TRBJ2-7, with D unclear. Germline V lookup: CDR1 SNHLY, CDR2 FYNNEI. Trimming took 1 base from V and 2 from J, leaving 12 bases between them. The CDR3 runs to 15 residues. DNA for the CDR3: TGTGCCAGCAGTGAAGTTTACGGTCCCGCCTACGAGCAGTACTTC. Translating it yields CASSEVYGPAYEQYF.

The V gene is TRBV1, the J gene TRBJ2-1; the D call in the table, TRBD2, was not verified against the DNA. TRBV1 is described as a pseudogene. The CDR3 is made up of 14 amino acids. The CDR3 loop reads CTSSRRLLAGEQFF. The CDR3 DNA sequence: TGCACCAGCAGCCGACGCCTACTAGCTGGCGAGCAGTTCTTC.

Here the CDR3 DNA reads TGTGCCAGCAGCTTTCGACAGGGCGCAGATACGCAGTATTTT. Translating gives CASSFRQGADTQYF. The rearrangement joins TRBV3-1 (or the pseudogene TRBV3-2) to TRBJ2-3; 7 bases are shared with TRBD1. The CDR3 sequence is 14 residues long. With V trimmed by 5 bases and J by 4 bases, 6 bases remained unmatched. Germline V gene sequence: CDR1 LGHDT, CDR2 YNNKEL (reference sequence).

The chain recombines TRBV7-9 with TRBJ1-1; D is ambiguous. The V end was cut by 3 bases, the J end by 1 base, with 6 bases between. This CDR3 comprises 13 residues. Germline CDR1 reads SEHNR; CDR2 reads FQNEAQ (reference sequence). Written as DNA, the CDR3 is TGTGCCAGCAGCTTCGAAGCGAACACTGAAGCTTTCTTT. This codes for CASSFEANTEAFF.